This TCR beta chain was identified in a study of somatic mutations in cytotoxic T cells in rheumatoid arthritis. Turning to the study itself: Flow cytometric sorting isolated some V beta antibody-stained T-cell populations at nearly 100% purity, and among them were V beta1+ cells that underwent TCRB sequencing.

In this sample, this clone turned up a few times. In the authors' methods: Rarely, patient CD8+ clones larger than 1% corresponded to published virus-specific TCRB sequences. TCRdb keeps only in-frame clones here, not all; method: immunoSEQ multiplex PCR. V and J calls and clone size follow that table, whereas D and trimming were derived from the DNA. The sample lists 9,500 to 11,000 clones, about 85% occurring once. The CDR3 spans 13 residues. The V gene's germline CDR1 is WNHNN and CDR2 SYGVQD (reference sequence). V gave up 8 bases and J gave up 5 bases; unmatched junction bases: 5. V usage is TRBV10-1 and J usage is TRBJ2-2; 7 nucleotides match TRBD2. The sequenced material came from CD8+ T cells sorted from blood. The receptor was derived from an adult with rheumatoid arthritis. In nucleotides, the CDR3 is TGCGCCAGCTCGACTAGCCGGACCGGGGAGCTGTTTTTT. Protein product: CASSTSRTGELFF.